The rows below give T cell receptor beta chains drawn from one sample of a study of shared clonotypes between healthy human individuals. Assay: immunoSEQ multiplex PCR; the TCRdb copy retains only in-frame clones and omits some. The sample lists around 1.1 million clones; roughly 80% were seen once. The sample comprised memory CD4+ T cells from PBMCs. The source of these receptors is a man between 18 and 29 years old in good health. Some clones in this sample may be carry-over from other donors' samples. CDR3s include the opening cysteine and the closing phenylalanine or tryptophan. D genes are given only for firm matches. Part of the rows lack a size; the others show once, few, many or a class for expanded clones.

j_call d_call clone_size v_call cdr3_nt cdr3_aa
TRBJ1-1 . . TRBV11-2 TGTGCCAGCAGTTTGGGCTTCTCGTCACAAGACACTGAAGCTTTCTTT CASSLGFSSQDTEAFF
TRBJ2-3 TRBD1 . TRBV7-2 TGTGCCAGCAGCCAGGGGGCAGCCAGGGGTGGACAGATGACGCAGTATTTT CASSQGAARGGQMTQYF
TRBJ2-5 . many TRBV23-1 TGCGCCAGCAGTCAAGGGGCAAGGGAAGAGACCCAGTACTTC CASSQGAREETQYF
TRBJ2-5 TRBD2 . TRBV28 TGTGCCAGCAGTTTAAGGACTAGCAACCAAGAGACCCAGTACTTC CASSLRTSNQETQYF
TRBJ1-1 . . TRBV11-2 TGTGCCAGCAGCTCCCCCTCCAGAGCTTTCTTT CASSSPSRAFF
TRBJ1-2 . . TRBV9 TGTGCCAGCAGCGTAGCTTTGGGGATAACGGGCTATGGCTACACCTTC CASSVALGITGYGYTF
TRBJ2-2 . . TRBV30 TGTGCCTGGGCAATAACCGGGGAGCTGTTTTTT CAWAITGELFF
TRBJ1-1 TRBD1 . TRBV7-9 TGTGCCAGCAGCTTATTGAAAATTAGGGACAGGGATGGGACTGAAGCTTTCTTT CASSLLKIRDRDGTEAFF
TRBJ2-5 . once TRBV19 TGTGCCAGTAGTATAGATGGTAGACGGGAGACCCAGTACTTC CASSIDGRRETQYF
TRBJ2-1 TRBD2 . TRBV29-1 TGCAGCGCTCGTCTAGCGGGAGGCAGTGAGCAGTTCTTC CSARLAGGSEQFF
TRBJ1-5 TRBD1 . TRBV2 TGTGCCAGCAGCGGACAGGGGTTAAGCAATCAGCCCCAGCATTTT CASSGQGLSNQPQHF
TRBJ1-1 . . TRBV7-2 TGTGCCAGCAGCCAAGGACAGTTTACTGAAGCTTTCTTT CASSQGQFTEAFF
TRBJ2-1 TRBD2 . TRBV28 TGTGCCAGCAGCAATTCCGGGACTAGCTTCCATGAGCAGTTCTTC CASSNSGTSFHEQFF
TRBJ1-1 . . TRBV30 TGTGCCTGGAGGACAGCCCAGAACACTGAAGCTTTCTTT CAWRTAQNTEAFF
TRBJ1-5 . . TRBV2 TGTGCCAGCAGTGTAGGCAGGGGCCATTATAGCAATCAGCCCCAGCATTTT CASSVGRGHYSNQPQHF
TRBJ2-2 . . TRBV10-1 TGCGCCAGCAGTGGGCAGGGACGGGCGAACACCGGGGAGCTGTTTTTT CASSGQGRANTGELFF
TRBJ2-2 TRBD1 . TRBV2 TGTGCCAGCAGTGTAACAGGGGGCGTATTGGACACCGGGGAGCTGTTTTTT CASSVTGGVLDTGELFF
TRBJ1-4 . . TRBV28 TGTGCCAGCACCCCTGACCTCAGGGGAACTAAATTTAGTGAAAAACTGTTTTTT CASTPDLRGTKFSEKLFF
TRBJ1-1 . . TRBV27 TGTGCCAGCAGTCCCCAGGGTCGGAACACTGAAGCTTTCTTT CASSPQGRNTEAFF
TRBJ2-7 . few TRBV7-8 TGTGCCAGCAGCCCACTACAGGTCTCCTACGAGCAGTACTTC CASSPLQVSYEQYF
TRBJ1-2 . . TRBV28 TGTGCCAGCAGTTTCCGGGCCGCGGGCTATGGCTACACCTTC CASSFRAAGYGYTF
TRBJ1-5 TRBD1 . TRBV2 TGTGCCAGCAGTCAAGAGACAGGGCACAACCAGCCCCAGCATTTT CASSQETGHNQPQHF
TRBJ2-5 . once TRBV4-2 TGTGCCAGCAGCTTGTACTCCGAAGAGACCCAGTACTTC CASSLYSEETQYF
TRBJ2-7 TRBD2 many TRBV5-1 TGCGCCAGCAGCTTGCGGTTTAGCGGGAGTTTCAGCGGCTCCTACGAGCAGTACTTC CASSLRFSGSFSGSYEQYF
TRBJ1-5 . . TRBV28 TGTGCCAGCAGTTTACCGGACGGGCTAGGCAATCAGCCCCAGCATTTT CASSLPDGLGNQPQHF
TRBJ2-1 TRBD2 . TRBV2 TGTGCCAGCAGGTATAGACTAGCGGGGGCCTACAATGAGCAGTTCTTC CASRYRLAGAYNEQFF
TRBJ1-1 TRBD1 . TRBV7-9 TGTGCCAGCCTCAGCCAGGGGGCCCCTGAAGCTTTCTTT CASLSQGAPEAFF
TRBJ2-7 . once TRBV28 TGTGCCAGCAGTTCTCCGGGACAAAGGTACGAGCAGTACTTC CASSSPGQRYEQYF
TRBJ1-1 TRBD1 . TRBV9 TGTGCCAGCAGCCCCCCCTGGGGGACAGGAAACACTGAAGCTTTCTTT CASSPPWGTGNTEAFF
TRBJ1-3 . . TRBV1 TGCACCAGCAGCCAAACCGTGGACAGACCCGACTCTGGAAACACCATATATTTT CTSSQTVDRPDSGNTIYF
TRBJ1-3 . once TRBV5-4 TGTGCCAGCAGCGCCCAGACCGGGGCCATAGGGGGAAACACCATATATTTT CASSAQTGAIGGNTIYF
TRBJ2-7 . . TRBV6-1 TGTGCCAGCAGTGAAGCCCGGCCGACCTACGAGCAGTACTTC CASSEARPTYEQYF
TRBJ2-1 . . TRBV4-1 TGCGCCAGCAGCCAAGTTGATAGGAATGAGCAGTTCTTC CASSQVDRNEQFF
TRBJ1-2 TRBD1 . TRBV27 TGTGCCAGCAGCCGCAAAGGGACAGGGGCTGGGGACGGCTACACCTTC CASSRKGTGAGDGYTF
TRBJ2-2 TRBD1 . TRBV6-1 TGTGCCAGCAGGATGGACAGGGCGGACACCGGGGAGCTGTTTTTT CASRMDRADTGELFF
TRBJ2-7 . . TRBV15 TGTGCCACCAGCAGGGAAGACTACGAGCAGTACTTC CATSREDYEQYF
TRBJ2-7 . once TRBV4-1 TGCGCCAGCAGCCAAGAGCGGTGGGGGCTCGGATACGAGCAGTACTTC CASSQERWGLGYEQYF
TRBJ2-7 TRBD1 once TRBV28 TGTGCCAGCAGTGGCCTCCGGGACAGAAGCTACGAGCAGTACTTC CASSGLRDRSYEQYF
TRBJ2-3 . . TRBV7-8 TGTGCCAGCAGCTTAGCGGGAGCTAGCACAGATACGCAGTATTTT CASSLAGASTDTQYF
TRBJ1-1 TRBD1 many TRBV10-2 TGCGCCAGCAGCCGACAGGGGAGGAACACTGAAGCTTTCTTT CASSRQGRNTEAFF
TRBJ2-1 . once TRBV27 TGTGCCAGCAGCCGGACTTCGCCTTCCTACAATGAGCAGTTCTTC CASSRTSPSYNEQFF
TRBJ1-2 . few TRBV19 TGTGCCAGTAGTATGTTACAAGACAGGATCATGGATGGCTACACCTTC CASSMLQDRIMDGYTF
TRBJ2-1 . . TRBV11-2 TGTGCCAGCAGCCGCCCCGGGCAGGGCATGAACAATGAGCAGTTCTTC CASSRPGQGMNNEQFF
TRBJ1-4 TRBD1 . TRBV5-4 TGTGCCAGCAGCTCCCCGACAGGGGCCGGTGCAACTAATGAAAAACTGTTTTTT CASSSPTGAGATNEKLFF
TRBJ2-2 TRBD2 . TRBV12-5 TGTGCTAGTGGTTTGGATCTAGCGGGAAGGGGCACCGGGGAGCTGTTTTTT CASGLDLAGRGTGELFF
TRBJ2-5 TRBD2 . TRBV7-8 TGTGCCAGCAGCTTAGGGCTAGCGGGAGTGCGAGAGACCCAGTACTTC CASSLGLAGVRETQYF
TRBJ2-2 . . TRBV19 TGTGCCAGTGCTGACTCGCGTCGGAACACCGGGGAGCTGTTTTTT CASADSRRNTGELFF
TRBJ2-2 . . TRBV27 TGTGCCAGCAGTCCCCTGGGGAGAACGAACACCGGGGAGCTGTTTTTT CASSPLGRTNTGELFF
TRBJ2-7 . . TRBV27 TGTGCCAGCAGTTTATGGGGGGCTGGAAACGAGCAGTACTTC CASSLWGAGNEQYF
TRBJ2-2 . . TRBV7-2 TGTGCCAGCAGCCAACAGGGACCCGGGGAGCTGTTTTTT CASSQQGPGELFF
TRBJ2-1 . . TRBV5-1 TGCGCCAGCGGACCAGGAGAGCCTAATGCGGAGCAGTTCTTC CASGPGEPNAEQFF
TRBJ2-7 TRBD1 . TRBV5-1 TGCGCCAGCAGCTGGGACAGCCCTATCTCCTACGAGCAGTACTTC CASSWDSPISYEQYF
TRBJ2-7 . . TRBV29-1 TGCAGCGTCCGACCCGGAGAAACTCCCGGGCAGCAGTACTTC CSVRPGETPGQQYF